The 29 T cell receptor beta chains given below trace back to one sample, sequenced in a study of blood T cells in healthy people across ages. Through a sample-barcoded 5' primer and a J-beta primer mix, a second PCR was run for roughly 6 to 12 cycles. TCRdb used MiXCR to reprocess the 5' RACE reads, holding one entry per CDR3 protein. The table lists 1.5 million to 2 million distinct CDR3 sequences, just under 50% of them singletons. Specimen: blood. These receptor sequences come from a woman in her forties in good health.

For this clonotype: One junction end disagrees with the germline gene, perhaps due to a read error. CDR3 coding DNA: TGTGCCAGCACCCGACTAGCGGGGAGCTACGGGCAGTACTTC. Residues: CASTRLAGSYGQYF. The chain is built from TRBV13 and TRBJ2-1; TRBD2 aligns across 11 bases. The J call could be wrong; TRBJ2-7 is a better fit for the DNA end. CDR3 length equals 14 residues. Germline V CDR1 and CDR2: PRHDT, FYEKMQ (reference sequence).

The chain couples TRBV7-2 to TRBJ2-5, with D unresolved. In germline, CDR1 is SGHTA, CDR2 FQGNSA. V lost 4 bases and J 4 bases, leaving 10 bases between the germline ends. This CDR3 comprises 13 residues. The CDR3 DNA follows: TGTGCCAGCAGCTCCGTTAGTCTAGAGACCCAGTACTTC. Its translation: CASSSVSLETQYF.

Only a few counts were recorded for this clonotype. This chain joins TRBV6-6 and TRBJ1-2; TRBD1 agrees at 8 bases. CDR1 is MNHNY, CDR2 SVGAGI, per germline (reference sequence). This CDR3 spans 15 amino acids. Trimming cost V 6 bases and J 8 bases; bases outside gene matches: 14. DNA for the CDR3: TGTGCCAGCAGCGATAAACCCAGGGGGCTTGGAGGCTACACCTTC. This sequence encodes CASSDKPRGLGGYTF.

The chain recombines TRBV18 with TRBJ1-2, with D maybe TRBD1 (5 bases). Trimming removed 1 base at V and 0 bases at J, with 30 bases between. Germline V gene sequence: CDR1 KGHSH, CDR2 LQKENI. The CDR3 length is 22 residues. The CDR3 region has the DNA TGTGCCAGCTCACCACAGGGGAAATTGGCTCCTTCATGGCTAGCAGCTAACTATGGCTACACCTTC. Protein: CASSPQGKLAPSWLAANYGYTF. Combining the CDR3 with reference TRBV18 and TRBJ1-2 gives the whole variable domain NAGVMQNPRHLVRRRGQEARLRCSPMKGHSHVYWYRQLPEEGLKFMVYLQKENIIDESGMPKERFSAEFPKEGPSILRIQQVVRGDSAAYFCASSPQGKLAPSWLAANYGYTFGSGTRLTVV.

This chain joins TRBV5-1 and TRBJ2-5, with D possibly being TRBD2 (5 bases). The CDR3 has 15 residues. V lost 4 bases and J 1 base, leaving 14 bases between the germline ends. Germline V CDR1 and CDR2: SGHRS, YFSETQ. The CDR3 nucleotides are TGCGCCAGCAGCCGCTTTGACGGACTCCAAGAGACCCAGTACTTC. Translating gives CASSRFDGLQETQYF.

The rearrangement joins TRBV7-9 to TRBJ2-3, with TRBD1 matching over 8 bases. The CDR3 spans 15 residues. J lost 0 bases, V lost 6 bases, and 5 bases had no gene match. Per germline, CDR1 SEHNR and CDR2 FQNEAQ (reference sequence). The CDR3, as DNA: TGTGCCAGCAGATTCGGACAGGGTAGCACAGATACGCAGTATTTT. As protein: CASRFGQGSTDTQYF.

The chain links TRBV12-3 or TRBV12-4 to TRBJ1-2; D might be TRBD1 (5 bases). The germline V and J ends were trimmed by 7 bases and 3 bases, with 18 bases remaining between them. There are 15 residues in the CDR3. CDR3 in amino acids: CASTRGRGPDYGYTF. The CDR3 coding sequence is TGTGCCAGCACCCGGGGCCGGGGACCAGACTATGGCTACACCTTC.

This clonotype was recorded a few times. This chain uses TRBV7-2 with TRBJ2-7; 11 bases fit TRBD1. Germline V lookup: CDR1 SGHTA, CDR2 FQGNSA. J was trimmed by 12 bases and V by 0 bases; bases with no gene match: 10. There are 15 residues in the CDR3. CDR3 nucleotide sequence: TGTGCCAGCAGCTTAGCAGGGACAGGGGGTGGGATTGGGTACTTC. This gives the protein CASSLAGTGGGIGYF. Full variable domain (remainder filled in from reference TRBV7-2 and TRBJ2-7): GAGVSQSPSNKVTEKGKDVELRCDPISGHTALYWYRQSLGQGLEFLIYFQGNSAPDKSGLPSDRFSAERTGGSVSTLTIQRTQQEDSAVYLCASSLAGTGGGIGYFGPGTRLTVT.

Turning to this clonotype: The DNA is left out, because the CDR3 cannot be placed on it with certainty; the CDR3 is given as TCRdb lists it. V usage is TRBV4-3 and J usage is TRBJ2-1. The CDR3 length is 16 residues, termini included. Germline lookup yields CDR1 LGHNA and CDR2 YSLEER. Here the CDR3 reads CASSQVGGGSYNERFF.

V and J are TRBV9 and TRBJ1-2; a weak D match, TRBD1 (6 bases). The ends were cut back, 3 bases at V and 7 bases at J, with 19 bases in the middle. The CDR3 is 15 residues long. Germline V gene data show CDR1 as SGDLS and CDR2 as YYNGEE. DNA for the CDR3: TGTGCCAGCAGCGAGGGGGTTGGGGAGGTCGCTGGCTACACCTTC. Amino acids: CASSEGVGEVAGYTF. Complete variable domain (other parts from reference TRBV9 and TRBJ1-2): DSGVTQTPKHLITATGQRVTLRCSPRSGDLSVYWYQQSLDQGLQFLIQYYNGEERAKGNILERFSAQQFPDLHSELNLSSLELGDSALYFCASSEGVGEVAGYTFGSGTRLTVV.

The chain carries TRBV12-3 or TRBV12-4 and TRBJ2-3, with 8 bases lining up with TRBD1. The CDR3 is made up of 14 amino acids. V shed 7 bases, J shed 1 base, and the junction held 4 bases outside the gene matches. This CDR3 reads CASNGQGGTDTQYF. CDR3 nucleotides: TGTGCCAGCAACGGACAGGGTGGCACAGATACGCAGTATTTT.

The CDR3 sequence is CASSPSRPGTGTEAFF. The CDR3 DNA reads as TGTGCCAGCAGTCCCTCCCGTCCCGGGACAGGGACTGAAGCTTTCTTT. This chain connects TRBV6-2 or TRBV6-3 to TRBJ1-1, with 9 bases that match TRBD1. This CDR3 spans 16 amino acids. The J segment lost 5 bases and the V segment lost 5 bases, leaving 12 bases of the junction unmatched. Germline lookup yields CDR1 MNHEY and CDR2 SVGEGT.

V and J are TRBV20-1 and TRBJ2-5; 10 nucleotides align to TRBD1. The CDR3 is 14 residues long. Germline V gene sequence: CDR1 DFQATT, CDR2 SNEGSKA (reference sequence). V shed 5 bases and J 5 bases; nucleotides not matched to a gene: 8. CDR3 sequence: CSALPTGGFETQYF. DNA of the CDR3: TGCAGTGCTTTACCGACAGGGGGCTTTGAGACCCAGTACTTC.

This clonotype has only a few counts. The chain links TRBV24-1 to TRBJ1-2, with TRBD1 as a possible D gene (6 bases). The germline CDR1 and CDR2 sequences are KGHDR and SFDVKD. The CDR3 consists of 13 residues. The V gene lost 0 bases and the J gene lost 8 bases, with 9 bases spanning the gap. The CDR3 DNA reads TGTGCCACCAGTGATTTGAGGGGGGACGGCTACACCTTC. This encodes CATSDLRGDGYTF.

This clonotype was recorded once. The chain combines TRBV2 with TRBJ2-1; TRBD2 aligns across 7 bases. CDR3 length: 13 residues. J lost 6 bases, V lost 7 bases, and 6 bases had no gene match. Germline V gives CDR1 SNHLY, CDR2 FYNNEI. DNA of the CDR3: TGTGCCAGCATAGCGGGTCACCCCAATGAGCAGTTCTTC. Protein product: CASIAGHPNEQFF. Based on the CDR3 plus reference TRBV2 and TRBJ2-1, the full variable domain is EPEVTQTPSHQVTQMGQEVILRCVPISNHLYFYWYRQILGQKVEFLVSFYNNEISEKSEIFDDQFSVERPDGSNFTLKIRSTKLEDSAMYFCASIAGHPNEQFFGPGTRLTVL.

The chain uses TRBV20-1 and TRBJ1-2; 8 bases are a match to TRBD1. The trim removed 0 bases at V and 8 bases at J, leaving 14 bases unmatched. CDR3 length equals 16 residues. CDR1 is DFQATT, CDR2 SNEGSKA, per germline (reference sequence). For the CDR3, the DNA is TGCAGTGCTAGAGACGTCTCTGGGACAGGCCTTGAAGGCTACACCTTC. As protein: CSARDVSGTGLEGYTF.

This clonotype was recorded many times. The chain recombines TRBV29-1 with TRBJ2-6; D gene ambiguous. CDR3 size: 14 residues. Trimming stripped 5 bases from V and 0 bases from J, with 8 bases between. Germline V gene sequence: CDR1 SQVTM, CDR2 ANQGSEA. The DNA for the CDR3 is TGCAGCGTTTCCGAACTCTCTGGGGCCAACGTCCTGACTTTC. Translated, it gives CSVSELSGANVLTF.

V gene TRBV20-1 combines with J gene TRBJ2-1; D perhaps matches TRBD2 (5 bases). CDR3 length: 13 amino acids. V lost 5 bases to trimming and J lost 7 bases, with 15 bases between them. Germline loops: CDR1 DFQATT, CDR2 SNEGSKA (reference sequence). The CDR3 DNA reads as TGCAGTGCTCCAGCGGTTCCGAGGAATGAGCAGTTCTTC. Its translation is CSAPAVPRNEQFF.

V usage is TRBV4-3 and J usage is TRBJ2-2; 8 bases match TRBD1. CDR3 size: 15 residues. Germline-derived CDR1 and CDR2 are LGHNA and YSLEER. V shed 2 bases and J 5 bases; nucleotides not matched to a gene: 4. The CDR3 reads CASSQQGAGTGELFF. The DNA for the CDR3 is TGCGCCAGCAGCCAACAGGGGGCAGGGACCGGGGAGCTGTTTTTT.

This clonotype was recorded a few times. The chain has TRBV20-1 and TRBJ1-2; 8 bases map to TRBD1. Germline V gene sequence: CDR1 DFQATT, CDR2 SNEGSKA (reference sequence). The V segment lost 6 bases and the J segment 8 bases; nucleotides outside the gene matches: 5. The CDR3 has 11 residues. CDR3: CSAAGGGGYTF. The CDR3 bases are TGCAGTGCCGCAGGGGGCGGCGGCTACACCTTC.

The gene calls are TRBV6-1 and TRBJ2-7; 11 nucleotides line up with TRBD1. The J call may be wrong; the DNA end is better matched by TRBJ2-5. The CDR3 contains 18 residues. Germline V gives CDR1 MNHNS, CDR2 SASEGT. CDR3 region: CASSVQTSGDRGAETQYF. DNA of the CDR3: TGTGCCAGCAGTGTCCAAACATCAGGGGACAGGGGGGCCGAGACCCAGTACTTC.

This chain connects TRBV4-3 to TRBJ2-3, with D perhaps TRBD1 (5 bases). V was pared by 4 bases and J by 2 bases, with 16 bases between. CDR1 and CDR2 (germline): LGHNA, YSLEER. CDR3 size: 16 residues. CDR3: CASSPYQGSYTDTQYF. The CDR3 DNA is TGCGCCAGCAGCCCATATCAGGGCAGCTACACAGATACGCAGTATTTT.

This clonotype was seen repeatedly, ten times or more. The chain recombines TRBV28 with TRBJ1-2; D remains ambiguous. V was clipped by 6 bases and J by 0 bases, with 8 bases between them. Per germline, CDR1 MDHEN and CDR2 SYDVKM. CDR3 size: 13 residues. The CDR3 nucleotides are TGTGCCAGCAGACCACCGGCTAACTATGGCTACACCTTC. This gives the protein CASRPPANYGYTF.

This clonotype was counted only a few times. The CDR3 sequence: CSANDGGGRTDTQYF. For the CDR3, the DNA is TGCAGTGCCAACGACGGGGGGGGGCGCACAGATACGCAGTATTTT. This chain uses TRBV20-1 with TRBJ2-3, with TRBD2 identical over 8 bases. The ends lost 6 bases at V and 1 base at J; junction bases unmatched: 9. Per germline, CDR1 DFQATT and CDR2 SNEGSKA (reference sequence). The CDR3 loop spans 15 amino acids.

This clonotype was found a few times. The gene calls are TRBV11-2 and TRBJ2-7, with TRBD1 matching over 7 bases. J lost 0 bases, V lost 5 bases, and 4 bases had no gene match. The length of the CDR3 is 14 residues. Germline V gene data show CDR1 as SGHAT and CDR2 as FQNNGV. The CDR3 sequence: CASSHGTVSYEQYF. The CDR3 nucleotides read TGTGCCAGCAGCCACGGGACAGTCTCCTACGAGCAGTACTTC. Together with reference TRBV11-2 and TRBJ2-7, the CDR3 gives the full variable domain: EAGVAQSPRYKIIEKRQSVAFWCNPISGHATLYWYQQILGQGPKLLIQFQNNGVVDDSQLPKDRFSAERLKGVDSTLKIQPAKLEDSAVYLCASSHGTVSYEQYFGPGTRLTVT.

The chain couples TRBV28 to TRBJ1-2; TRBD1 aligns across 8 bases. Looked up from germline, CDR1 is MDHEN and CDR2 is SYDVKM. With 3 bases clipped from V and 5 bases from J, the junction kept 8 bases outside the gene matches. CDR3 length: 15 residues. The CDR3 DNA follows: TGTGCCAGCAGTTTCCCCAGGGGGCGTCGGTATGGCTACACCTTC. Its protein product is CASSFPRGRRYGYTF.

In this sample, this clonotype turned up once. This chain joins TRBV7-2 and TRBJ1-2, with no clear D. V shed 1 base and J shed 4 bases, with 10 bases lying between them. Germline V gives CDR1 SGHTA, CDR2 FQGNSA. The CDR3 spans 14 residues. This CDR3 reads CASSLEARGYGYTF. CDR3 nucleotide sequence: TGTGCCAGCAGCTTAGAGGCCCGCGGCTATGGCTACACCTTC.

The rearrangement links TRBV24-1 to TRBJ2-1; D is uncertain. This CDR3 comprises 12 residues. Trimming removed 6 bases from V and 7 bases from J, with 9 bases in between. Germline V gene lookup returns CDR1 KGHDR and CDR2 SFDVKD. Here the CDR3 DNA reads TGTGCCACCAGTTGGGGTTATAATGAGCAGTTCTTC. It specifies CATSWGYNEQFF.

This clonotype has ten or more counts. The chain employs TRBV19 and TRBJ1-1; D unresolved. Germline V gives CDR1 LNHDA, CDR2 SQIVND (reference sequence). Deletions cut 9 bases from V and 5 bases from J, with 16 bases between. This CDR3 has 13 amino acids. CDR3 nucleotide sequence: TGTGCCAGCAGCTTAAACCGGGGAACTGAAGCTTTCTTT. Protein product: CASSLNRGTEAFF. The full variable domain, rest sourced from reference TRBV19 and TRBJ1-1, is DGGITQSPKYLFRKEGQNVTLSCEQNLNHDAMYWYRQDPGQGLRLIYYSQIVNDFQKGDIAEGYSVSREKKESFPLTVTSAQKNPTAFYLCASSLNRGTEAFFGQGTRLTVV.